These T cell receptor beta chains were read from a single sample in a study of radiotherapy plus CTLA-4 blockade in lung cancer. The method was immunoSEQ multiplex PCR; TCRdb's version includes in-frame clones alone and lacks a portion of them. This table holds more than 75,000 clones, 60% to 75% found once. Sequences were derived from peripheral blood, sampled from a patient treated with radiotherapy plus ipilimumab. The origin of the receptors is a human donor with non-small cell lung cancer who had a partial response to radiotherapy plus ipilimumab. Some clones in this sample may be carry-over from other donors' samples. Both conserved end residues are part of each CDR3. A D gene is named only where the DNA matches it firmly. The size field is filled for only some rows; it gives once, few, many or a size class.

TGTGCCAGCTCTGAAGGGGATCAGCCCCAGCATTTT | CASSEGDQPQHF | NA | TRBJ1-5 | NA | TRBV18
TGTGCCAGCAGCCCACGACAGGGCAACAATCAGCCCCAGCATTTT | CASSPRQGNNQPQHF | TRBD1 | TRBJ1-5 | NA | TRBV27
TGTGCCAGCAGCATACAGGGGGCTCACACAGATACGCAGTATTTT | CASSIQGAHTDTQYF | TRBD1 | TRBJ2-3 | NA | TRBV5-4
TGTGCCAGCAGCCAAAATAGCGGCACAGATACGCAGTATTTT | CASSQNSGTDTQYF | NA | TRBJ2-3 | NA | TRBV5-4
TGTGCCAGCAGCTCCCAGGGGGGCCTTGGCTACACCTTC | CASSSQGGLGYTF | TRBD1 | TRBJ1-2 | NA | TRBV7-9
TGCGCCAGCAGCAACCGGGGCACAGGGGAAGAGACCCAGTACTTC | CASSNRGTGEETQYF | TRBD1 | TRBJ2-5 | once | TRBV5-1
TGTGCCAGCTCTACTAGCGGATGGGGAAATGAGCAGTTCTTC | CASSTSGWGNEQFF | TRBD2 | TRBJ2-1 | NA | TRBV18
TGTGCCAGCTCACCGGCATATGGGACAGTTAGCAATCAGCCCCAGCATTTT | CASSPAYGTVSNQPQHF | TRBD1 | TRBJ1-5 | NA | TRBV18
TGTGCCAGCAGCCCCCCCTCCCTCGGGGGGCAATCCTACGAGCAGTACTTC | CASSPPSLGGQSYEQYF | NA | TRBJ2-7 | NA | TRBV4-2
TGCAGCGTCAGACTTACAGGGGGCGGTGGCTACACCTTC | CSVRLTGGGGYTF | TRBD1 | TRBJ1-2 | NA | TRBV29-1
TGTGCCAGCAGTTACATAAGGGGCTACACTGAAGCTTTCTTT | CASSYIRGYTEAFF | NA | TRBJ1-1 | few | TRBV6-5
TGCAGCGCATCGGACATCGGCATTTACAATGAGCAGTTCTTC | CSASDIGIYNEQFF | NA | TRBJ2-1 | NA | TRBV29-1
TGCGCCAGCCACCGATCAAGGGGAAATGAGCAGTTCTTC | CASHRSRGNEQFF | NA | TRBJ2-1 | NA | TRBV10-2
TGTGCCAGCAGCTTGGACAGGGTACCCTACGAGCAGTACTTC | CASSLDRVPYEQYF | NA | TRBJ2-7 | NA | TRBV5-8
TGCGCCAGCAGCTTACAAGCGGGGGCCCTAGAGACCCAGTACTTC | CASSLQAGALETQYF | TRBD2 | TRBJ2-5 | NA | TRBV5-1
TGTGCCAGCAGCGTAGCCCAAGATACGCAGTATTTT | CASSVAQDTQYF | NA | TRBJ2-3 | few | TRBV9
TGCAGCGCCAGGGGTTATAATGAAAAACTGTTTTTT | CSARGYNEKLFF | NA | TRBJ1-4 | NA | TRBV29-1
TGTGCCAGCAGCGTAGAACTAGCGCGCACAGATACGCAGTATTTT | CASSVELARTDTQYF | TRBD2 | TRBJ2-3 | NA | TRBV9
TGCGCCAGCAGCAAGGAGGGAGTCAGGAAGTACTTC | CASSKEGVRKYF | NA | TRBJ2-7 | NA | TRBV5-1
TGTGCCAGCAGTGCGGACAGGGATCAGCCCCAGCATTTT | CASSADRDQPQHF | TRBD1 | TRBJ1-5 | few | TRBV6-5
TGTGCCAGCAGCTTAATAGCAGACGTCACAGATACGCAGTATTTT | CASSLIADVTDTQYF | NA | TRBJ2-3 | once | TRBV4-2
TGTGCCTGGAGTGTACAGGGGGGGGCGCGGGAGCAGTACTTC | CAWSVQGGAREQYF | NA | TRBJ2-7 | NA | TRBV30
TGTGCCAGCTCACCGGGACAGGGGGCTGACTCTGGAAACACCATATATTTT | CASSPGQGADSGNTIYF | TRBD1 | TRBJ1-3 | few | TRBV18
TGTGCCAGCAGTCATACAGATACGCAGTATTTT | CASSHTDTQYF | NA | TRBJ2-3 | NA | TRBV11-2
TGTGCCAGCAGTTTATTCGGGACAGGGACCTACGAGCAGTACTTC | CASSLFGTGTYEQYF | TRBD1 | TRBJ2-7 | NA | TRBV28
TGTGCCAGCAGCTTGCCCTCCGGACAGGGTCGGCCCTACGAGCAGTACTTC | CASSLPSGQGRPYEQYF | TRBD1 | TRBJ2-7 | NA | TRBV7-8
TGTGCCAGCAGTAGGACAGTCTACGAGCAGTACTTC | CASSRTVYEQYF | NA | TRBJ2-7 | NA | TRBV6-6
TGTGCCAGCACGCAGATGAACACTGAAGCTTTCTTT | CASTQMNTEAFF | NA | TRBJ1-1 | NA | TRBV28
TGCGCCAGCAGCTTGTCGGACAGGAGAACGTATGGCTACACCTTC | CASSLSDRRTYGYTF | TRBD1 | TRBJ1-2 | NA | TRBV5-1
TGTGCCAGCAGTGGGAGACTAGCGGGGCTCGGGGGGTACAATGAGCAGTTCTTC | CASSGRLAGLGGYNEQFF | TRBD2 | TRBJ2-1 | NA | TRBV2
TGTGCCAGCAGCTTCCAGACTAGAGGCGAGCAGTACTTC | CASSFQTRGEQYF | NA | TRBJ2-7 | NA | TRBV7-2
TGTGCCAGCAGGAGGACAAAGAACGAAAAACTGTTTTTT | CASRRTKNEKLFF | NA | TRBJ1-4 | NA | TRBV6-5
TGCGCCGGGAGGCGGGTCAAAAACATTCAGCACTTC | CAGRRVKNIQHF | NA | TRBJ2-4 | NA | TRBV23-1
TGTGCCAGCAGTCGCAGGGGGCAAAACACTGAAGCTTTCTTT | CASSRRGQNTEAFF | TRBD1 | TRBJ1-1 | few | TRBV27
TGCGCCAGCAGCTTGCTCCTACCTGCAGAGACCCAGTACTTC | CASSLLLPAETQYF | NA | TRBJ2-5 | NA | TRBV5-1
TGTGCCAGTAGTACCAGACACCTGGGCGCTAATGAAAAACTGTTTTTT | CASSTRHLGANEKLFF | NA | TRBJ1-4 | few | TRBV19
TGTGCCAGCAGCATTGAGACTAGCGGGGGGCCAGGAGATACGCAGTATTTT | CASSIETSGGPGDTQYF | TRBD2 | TRBJ2-3 | few | TRBV5-4
TGTGCCAGCAGCGGGAGGGCGAGGGGGCTGGGCACAGATACGCAGTATTTT | CASSGRARGLGTDTQYF | NA | TRBJ2-3 | NA | TRBV9
TGTGCCAGCAGCTTGACAGGGGTAGGAGCTGAAGCTTTCTTT | CASSLTGVGAEAFF | TRBD1 | TRBJ1-1 | NA | TRBV7-8
TGCGCCAGCAGCTTCGGGACAAATGGAAACACCATATATTTT | CASSFGTNGNTIYF | NA | TRBJ1-3 | NA | TRBV5-1
TGTGCCAGCAGCTTAAATGGTCTCCGGGAGACCCAGTACTTC | CASSLNGLRETQYF | NA | TRBJ2-5 | NA | TRBV7-3